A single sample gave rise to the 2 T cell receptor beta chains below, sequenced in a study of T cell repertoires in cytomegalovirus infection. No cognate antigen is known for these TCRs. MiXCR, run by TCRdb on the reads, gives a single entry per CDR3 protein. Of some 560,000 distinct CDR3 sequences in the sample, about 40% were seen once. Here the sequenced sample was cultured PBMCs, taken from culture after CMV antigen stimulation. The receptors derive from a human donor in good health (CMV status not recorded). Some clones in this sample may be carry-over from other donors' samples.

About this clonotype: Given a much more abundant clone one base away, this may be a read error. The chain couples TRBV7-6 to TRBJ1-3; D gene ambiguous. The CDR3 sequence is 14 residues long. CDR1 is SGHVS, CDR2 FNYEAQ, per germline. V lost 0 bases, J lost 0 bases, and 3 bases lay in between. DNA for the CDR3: TGTGCCAGCAGCTTAGCGATCTCTGGAAACACCATATATTTT. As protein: CASSLAISGNTIYF.

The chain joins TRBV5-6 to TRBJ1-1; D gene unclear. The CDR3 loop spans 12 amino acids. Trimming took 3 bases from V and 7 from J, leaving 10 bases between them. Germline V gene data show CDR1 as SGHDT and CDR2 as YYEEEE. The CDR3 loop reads CASSSGSGEAFF. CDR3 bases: TGTGCCAGCAGCTCCGGGAGCGGTGAAGCTTTCTTT. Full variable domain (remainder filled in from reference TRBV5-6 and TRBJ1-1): DAGVTQSPTHLIKTRGQQVTLRCSPKSGHDTVSWYQQALGQGPQFIFQYYEEEERQRGNFPDRFSGHQFPNYSSELNVNALLLGDSALYLCASSSGSGEAFFGQGTRLTVV.